Given below is one T cell receptor (beta chain) in context. The record originates from a study of response to subunit inactivated influenza vaccine. MiXCR was run by TCRdb on the RT-PCR reads, yielding one entry per CDR3 protein. The table has about 540,000 distinct CDR3 sequences, 20% to 25% seen once. This CDR3 is built from 14 residues. The germline CDR1 and CDR2 sequences are ENHRY and SYGVKD. V lost 2 bases and J 2 bases, leaving 7 bases between the germline ends. These data also formed part of another study, on T cells expressing NK-cell markers. Turning to that study: Generation of TCR beta cDNA was performed by 5'RACE template switching incorporating UMIs. In the group of eight sequenced donors, seven were HCMV-seropositive and one was seronegative.

This chain links TRBV10-3 with TRBJ2-1, with D unresolved. Sequenced material: CD4+ T cells sorted from PBMCs, taken 12 days after vaccination. This sequence was found in a man aged 45-65 years who received an inactivated influenza vaccine. The CDR3 DNA follows: TGTGCCATCAGTGAGGGATTTACCTACAATGAGCAGTTCTTC. Protein product: CAISEGFTYNEQFF.